This TCR beta chain was recovered during a study of blood T cell repertoires in COVID-19. For the study at large: Sites in the United States, Italy and Spain provided acute and convalescent COVID-19 samples.

The CDR3 length is 14 residues. CDR1 is SGHRS and CDR2 is YFSETQ in the germline V gene. The V gene lost 0 bases and the J gene lost 2 bases, with 9 bases spanning the gap. Only in-frame clones appear in the TCRdb table, and some are missing; sequencing was by immunoSEQ multiplex PCR. Of approximately 82,000 clones listed, 80% to 95% are singletons. This receptor was obtained from an older woman with active COVID-19. The chain has TRBV5-1 and TRBJ2-7, with a tentative D call TRBD1 (5 bases). The specimen was peripheral blood. CDR3 DNA: TGCGCCAGCAGCTTGGGGAAGGGGACCTACGAGCAGTACTTC. Encoded protein: CASSLGKGTYEQYF.